Listed below are T cell receptor beta chains from one sample, sequenced in a study of Ad26.COV2.S vaccination and SARS-CoV-2 variants. Clones were read by immunoSEQ multiplex PCR, and TCRdb kept only the in-frame ones, dropping some. The table lists over 400,000 clones, roughly 90% of them singletons. Sequenced material: peripheral blood, taken in a trial of Ad26.COV2.S vaccine versus placebo. The receptors here all came from a person between 18 and 59 years old who received the Ad26.COV2.S COVID-19 vaccine or a placebo. CDR3s include the opening cysteine and the closing phenylalanine or tryptophan. A D gene is named only where the DNA matches it firmly. Clone sizes are given selectively: once, few, many, or a class where the clone is expanded.

j_call clone_size d_call v_call cdr3_aa cdr3_nt
TRBJ1-6 NA NA TRBV5-4 CASSLHGGGNSPLHF TGTGCCAGCAGCTTGCACGGGGGGGGGAATTCACCCCTCCACTTT
TRBJ1-3 NA TRBD1 TRBV27 CASSDPQDRDSGNTIYF TGTGCCAGCAGCGACCCTCAAGACAGGGATTCTGGAAACACCATATATTTT
TRBJ1-5 NA TRBD1 TRBV2 CASMPTGGGNQPQHF TGTGCCAGCATGCCGACAGGGGGCGGCAATCAGCCCCAGCATTTT
TRBJ2-7 NA TRBD2 TRBV10-1 CASSEALAGSYWEQYF TGCGCCAGCAGTGAGGCACTAGCGGGGTCATACTGGGAGCAGTACTTC
TRBJ2-7 NA NA TRBV28 CASSSGLTKGYEQYF TGTGCCAGCAGTTCAGGTCTCACGAAGGGCTACGAGCAGTACTTC
TRBJ2-1 NA TRBD2 TRBV6-2/TRBV6-3 CASSYEASGASYNEQFF TGTGCCAGCAGTTACGAGGCTAGCGGAGCCTCCTACAATGAGCAGTTCTTC
TRBJ1-3 NA NA TRBV5-4 CASSLQRGVPGNTIYF TGTGCCAGCAGCCTACAAAGAGGAGTCCCAGGAAACACCATATATTTT
TRBJ1-5 NA NA TRBV19 CATAHPYSNQPQHF TGTGCCACCGCACACCCGTATAGCAATCAGCCCCAGCATTTT
TRBJ2-5 NA NA TRBV19 CATSFPRGSGETQYF TGTGCCACCTCCTTTCCCCGGGGGAGTGGAGAGACCCAGTACTTC
TRBJ1-6 NA NA TRBV4-3 CASSQDVSALNSPLHF TGCGCCAGCAGCCAAGACGTCAGTGCCCTTAATTCACCCCTCCACTTT
TRBJ2-1 NA TRBD2 TRBV19 CASSVTSGGANEQFF TGTGCCAGTAGTGTTACTAGCGGGGGGGCGAATGAGCAGTTCTTC
TRBJ2-7 few TRBD2 TRBV15 CATSRGTREGEQYF TGTGCCACCAGCAGAGGGACCCGGGAGGGCGAGCAGTACTTC
TRBJ2-7 NA TRBD2 TRBV11-2 CASSLEASGVYEQYF TGTGCCAGCAGCTTAGAGGCTAGCGGGGTCTACGAGCAGTACTTC
TRBJ2-1 NA NA TRBV6-2/TRBV6-3 CASSYSPEQFF TGTGCCAGCAGTTACTCCCCAGAGCAGTTCTTC
TRBJ2-1 NA NA TRBV15 CATSRHDRDHIPEQFF TGTGCCACCAGCAGACATGACCGGGACCACATACCTGAGCAGTTCTTC
TRBJ1-1 NA NA TRBV10-2 CASSEPRSGTNEAFF TGCGCCAGCAGTGAGCCCCGTTCAGGCACAAATGAAGCTTTCTTT
TRBJ1-5 NA NA TRBV6-5 CASSYGSDQPQHF TGTGCCAGCAGTTACGGGTCTGATCAGCCCCAGCATTTT
TRBJ2-5 NA TRBD2 TRBV10-3 CAIRATSGGAEETQYF TGTGCCATCAGGGCGACTAGCGGGGGGGCCGAAGAGACCCAGTACTTC
TRBJ2-1 NA TRBD2 TRBV19 CASSIAGTSYNEQFF TGTGCCAGTAGTATCGCCGGGACTAGCTACAATGAGCAGTTCTTC
TRBJ2-5 NA NA TRBV5-4 CASSFRGEETQYF TGTGCCAGCAGCTTTAGGGGTGAAGAGACCCAGTACTTC
TRBJ1-1 NA TRBD1 TRBV20-1 CSRGGAAEAFF TGCAGTCGAGGGGGCGCGGCTGAAGCTTTCTTT
TRBJ2-5 NA NA TRBV28 CASSQQGYETQYF TGTGCCAGCAGTCAACAGGGTTACGAGACCCAGTACTTC
TRBJ1-2 NA TRBD1 TRBV28 CASRSTSTGEYGYGYTF TGTGCCAGCAGATCAACCTCGACAGGGGAATATGGCTATGGCTACACCTTC
TRBJ2-2 NA NA TRBV3-1/TRBV3-2 CASSLEDTGELFF TGTGCCAGCAGCCTTGAGGACACCGGGGAGCTGTTTTTT
TRBJ2-7 NA NA TRBV9 CASSEDGSYEQYF TGTGCCAGCAGCGAGGACGGCTCCTACGAGCAGTACTTC
TRBJ1-5 NA NA TRBV9 CASSARTDQPQHF TGTGCCAGCAGCGCCAGGACAGATCAGCCCCAGCATTTT
TRBJ1-2 NA TRBD1 TRBV4-3 CASSQPDREGYGYTF TGCGCCAGCAGCCAACCGGACAGGGAGGGCTATGGCTACACCTTC
TRBJ2-7 NA NA TRBV28 CASSGQLSYEQYF TGTGCCAGCTCTGGACAGTTGTCCTACGAGCAGTACTTC
TRBJ2-7 once NA TRBV5-1 CASSFAQGPYEQYF TGCGCCAGCAGCTTTGCCCAGGGACCCTACGAGCAGTACTTC
TRBJ1-2 NA NA TRBV24-1 CATRERGEGGYTF TGTGCCACCAGAGAAAGGGGGGAAGGTGGCTACACCTTC
TRBJ2-2 NA NA TRBV10-3 CAISESKADTGELFF TGTGCCATCAGTGAGTCGAAGGCAGACACCGGGGAGCTGTTTTTT
TRBJ1-4 NA NA TRBV9 CASSPGPGEKLFF TGTGCCAGCAGCCCGGGACCCGGTGAAAAACTGTTTTTT
TRBJ2-3 few TRBD2 TRBV6-4 CASSASGGSTDTQYF TGTGCCAGCAGCGCGAGCGGGGGTAGCACAGATACGCAGTATTTT
TRBJ1-5 NA NA TRBV21-1 CARRTGVSNQPQHF TGTGCCAGGAGGACAGGGGTTAGCAATCAGCCCCAGCATTTT
TRBJ1-2 NA TRBD1 TRBV18 CASSPQGANYGYTF TGTGCCAGCTCACCACAGGGGGCCAACTATGGCTACACCTTC
TRBJ1-5 NA NA TRBV28 CASVGSNQPQHF TGTGCCAGCGTGGGGAGCAATCAGCCCCAGCATTTT
TRBJ1-2 NA NA TRBV5-6 CASTNYGLYGYTF TGTGCCTCTACGAATTACGGGTTGTATGGCTACACCTTC